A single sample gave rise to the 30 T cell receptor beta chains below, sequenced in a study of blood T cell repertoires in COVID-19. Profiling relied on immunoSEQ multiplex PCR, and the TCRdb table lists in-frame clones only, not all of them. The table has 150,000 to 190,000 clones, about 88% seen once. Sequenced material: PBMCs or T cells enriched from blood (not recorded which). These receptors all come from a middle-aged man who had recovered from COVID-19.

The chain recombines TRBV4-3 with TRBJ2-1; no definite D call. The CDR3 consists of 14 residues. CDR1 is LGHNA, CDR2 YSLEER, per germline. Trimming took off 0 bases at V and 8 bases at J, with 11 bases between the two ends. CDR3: CASSQDTTQYEQFF. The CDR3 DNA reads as TGCGCCAGCAGCCAAGACACTACCCAGTATGAGCAGTTCTTC.

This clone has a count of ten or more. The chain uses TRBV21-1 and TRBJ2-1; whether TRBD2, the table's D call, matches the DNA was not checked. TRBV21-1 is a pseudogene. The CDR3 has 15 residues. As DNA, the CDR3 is TGTGCCAGCAGCAAAACTAGTACCGACGGGGTTGAGCAGTTCTTC. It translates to CASSKTSTDGVEQFF.

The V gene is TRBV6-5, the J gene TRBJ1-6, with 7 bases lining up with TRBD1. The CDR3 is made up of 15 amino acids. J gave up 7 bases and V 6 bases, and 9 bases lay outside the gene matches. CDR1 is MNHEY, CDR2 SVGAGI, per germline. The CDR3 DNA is TGTGCCAGCAGACCCGCCCCGGGACAGAATTCACCCCTCCACTTT. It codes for CASRPAPGQNSPLHF.

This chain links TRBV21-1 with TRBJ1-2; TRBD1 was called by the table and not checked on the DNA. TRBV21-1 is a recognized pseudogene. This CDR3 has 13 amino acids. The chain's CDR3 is CASSLTANYGYTF. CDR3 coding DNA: TGTGCCAGCAGCCTGACAGCTAACTATGGCTACACCTTC.

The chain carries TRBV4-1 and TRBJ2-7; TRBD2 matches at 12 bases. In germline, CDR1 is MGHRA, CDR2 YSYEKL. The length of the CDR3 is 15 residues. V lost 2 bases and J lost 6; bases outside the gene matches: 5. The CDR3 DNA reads TGCGCCAGCAGCCAACTAGCGGGGGGGCGCTCCGAGCAGTACTTC. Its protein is CASSQLAGGRSEQYF.

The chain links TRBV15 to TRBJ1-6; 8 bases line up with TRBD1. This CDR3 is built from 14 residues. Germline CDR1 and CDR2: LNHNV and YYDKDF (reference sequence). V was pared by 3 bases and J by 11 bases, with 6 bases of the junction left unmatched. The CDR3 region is CATSRDRVETPLHF. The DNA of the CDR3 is TGTGCCACCAGCAGGGACAGGGTCGAGACACCCCTCCACTTT.

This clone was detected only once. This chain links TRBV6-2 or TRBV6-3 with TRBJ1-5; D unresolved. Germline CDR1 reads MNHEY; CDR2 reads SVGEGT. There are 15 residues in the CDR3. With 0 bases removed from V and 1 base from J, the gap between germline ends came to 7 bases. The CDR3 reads CASSYSSASNQPQHF. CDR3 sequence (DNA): TGTGCCAGCAGTTACTCGAGCGCAAGCAATCAGCCCCAGCATTTT.

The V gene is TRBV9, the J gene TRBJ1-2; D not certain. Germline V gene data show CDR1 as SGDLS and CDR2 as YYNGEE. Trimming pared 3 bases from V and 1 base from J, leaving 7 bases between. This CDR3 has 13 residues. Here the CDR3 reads CASSGRGNYGYTF. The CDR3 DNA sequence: TGTGCCAGCAGCGGGCGGGGTAACTATGGCTACACCTTC.

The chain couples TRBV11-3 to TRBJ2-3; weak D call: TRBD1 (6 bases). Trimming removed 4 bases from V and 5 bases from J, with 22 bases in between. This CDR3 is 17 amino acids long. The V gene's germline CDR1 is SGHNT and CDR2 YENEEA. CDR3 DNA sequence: TGTGCCAGCAGCTCTCCGACAGGCGGGCCACGAGGAGATACGCAGTATTTT. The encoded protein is CASSSPTGGPRGDTQYF.

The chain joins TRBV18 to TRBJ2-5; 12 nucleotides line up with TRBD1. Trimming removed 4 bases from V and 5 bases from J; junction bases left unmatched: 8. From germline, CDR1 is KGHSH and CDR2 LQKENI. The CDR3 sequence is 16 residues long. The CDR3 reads CASSRSGQGAWETQYF. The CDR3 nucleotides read TGTGCCAGCTCACGATCGGGACAGGGGGCTTGGGAGACCCAGTACTTC.

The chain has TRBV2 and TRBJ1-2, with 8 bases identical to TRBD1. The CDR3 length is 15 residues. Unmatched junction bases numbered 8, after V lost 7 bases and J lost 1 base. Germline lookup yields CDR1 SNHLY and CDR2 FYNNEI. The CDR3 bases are TGTGCCAGCACCATCGGACAGGGAGTTAACTATGGCTACACCTTC. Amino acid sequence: CASTIGQGVNYGYTF.

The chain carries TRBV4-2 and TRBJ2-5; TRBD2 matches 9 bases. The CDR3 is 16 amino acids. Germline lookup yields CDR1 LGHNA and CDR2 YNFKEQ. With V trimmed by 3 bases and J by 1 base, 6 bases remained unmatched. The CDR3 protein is CASSQIAGATQETQYF. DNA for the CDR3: TGTGCCAGCAGCCAGATAGCGGGGGCAACCCAAGAGACCCAGTACTTC.

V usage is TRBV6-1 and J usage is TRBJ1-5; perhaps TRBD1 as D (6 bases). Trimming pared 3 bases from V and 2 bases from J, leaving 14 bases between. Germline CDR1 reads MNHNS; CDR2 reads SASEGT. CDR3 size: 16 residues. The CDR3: CASSDRNRVGNQPQHF. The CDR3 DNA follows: TGTGCCAGCAGTGACCGGAACAGGGTTGGCAATCAGCCCCAGCATTTT.

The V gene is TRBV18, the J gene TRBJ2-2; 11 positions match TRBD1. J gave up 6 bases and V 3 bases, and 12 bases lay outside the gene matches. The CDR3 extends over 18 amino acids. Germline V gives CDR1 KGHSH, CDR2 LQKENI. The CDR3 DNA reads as TGTGCCAGCTCACCTCTACGGTGGACAGGGGGCTCTTCCGGGGAGCTGTTTTTT. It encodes CASSPLRWTGGSSGELFF.

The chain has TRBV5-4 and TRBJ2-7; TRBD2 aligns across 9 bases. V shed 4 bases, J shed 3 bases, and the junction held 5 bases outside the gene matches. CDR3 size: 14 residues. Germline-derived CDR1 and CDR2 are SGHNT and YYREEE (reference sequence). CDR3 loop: CASSIGLASYEQYF. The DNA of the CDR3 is TGTGCCAGCAGCATCGGACTAGCGAGCTACGAGCAGTACTTC.

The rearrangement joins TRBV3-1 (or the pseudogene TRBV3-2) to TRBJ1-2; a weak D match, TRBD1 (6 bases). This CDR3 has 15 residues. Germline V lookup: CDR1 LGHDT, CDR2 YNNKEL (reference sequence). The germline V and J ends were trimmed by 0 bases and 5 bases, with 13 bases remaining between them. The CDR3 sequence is CASSQDPQGWYGYTF. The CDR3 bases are TGTGCCAGCAGCCAAGATCCACAGGGTTGGTATGGCTACACCTTC.

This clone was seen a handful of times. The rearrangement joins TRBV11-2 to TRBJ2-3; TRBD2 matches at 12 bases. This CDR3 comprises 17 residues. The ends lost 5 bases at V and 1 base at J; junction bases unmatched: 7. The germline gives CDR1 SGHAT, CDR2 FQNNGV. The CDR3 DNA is TGTGCCAGCAGCCTACGACTAGCGGGGGTGCGCACAGATACGCAGTATTTT. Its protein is CASSLRLAGVRTDTQYF.

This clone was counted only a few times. The DNA of the CDR3 is TGCGCCAGCAGTTTGCACGGGACAGGCGGGGATACGCAGTATTTT. This sequence encodes CASSLHGTGGDTQYF. The rearrangement links TRBV5-1 to TRBJ2-3; TRBD1 agrees at 8 bases. This CDR3 contains 15 residues. The V gene end was trimmed by 5 bases and the J gene end by 6 bases; junction bases not matched to a gene: 11. Germline V CDR1 and CDR2: SGHRS, YFSETQ.

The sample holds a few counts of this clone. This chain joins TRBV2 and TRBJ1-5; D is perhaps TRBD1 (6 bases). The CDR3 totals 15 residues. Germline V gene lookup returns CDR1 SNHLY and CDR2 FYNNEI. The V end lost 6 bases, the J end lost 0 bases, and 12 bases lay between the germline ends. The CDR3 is CASSAQGHSNQPQHF. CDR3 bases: TGTGCCAGCAGCGCACAGGGACATAGCAATCAGCCCCAGCATTTT.

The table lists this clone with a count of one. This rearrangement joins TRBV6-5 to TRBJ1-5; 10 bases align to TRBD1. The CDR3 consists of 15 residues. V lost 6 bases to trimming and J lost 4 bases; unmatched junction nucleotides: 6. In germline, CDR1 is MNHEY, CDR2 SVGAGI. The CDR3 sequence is CASSRDRGLNQPQHF. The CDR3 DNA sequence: TGTGCCAGCAGCCGGGACAGGGGATTGAATCAGCCCCAGCATTTT.

CDR3 region: CASSGTSGGARYEQFF. The CDR3 bases are TGTGCCAGCAGTGGGACTAGCGGGGGGGCCAGGTATGAGCAGTTCTTC. The V gene is TRBV6-2 or TRBV6-3, the J gene TRBJ2-1; 16 positions match TRBD2. Germline assignment: CDR1 MNHEY and CDR2 SVGEGT. With 5 bases clipped from V and 8 bases from J, the junction kept 6 bases outside the gene matches. The CDR3 sequence is 16 residues long.

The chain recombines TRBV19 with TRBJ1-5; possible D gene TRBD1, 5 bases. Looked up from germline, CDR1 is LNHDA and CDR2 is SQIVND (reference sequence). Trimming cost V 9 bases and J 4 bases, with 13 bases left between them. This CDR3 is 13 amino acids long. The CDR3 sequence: CASGQGKNQPQHF. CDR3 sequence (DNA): TGTGCCAGCGGTCAGGGAAAAAATCAGCCCCAGCATTTT.

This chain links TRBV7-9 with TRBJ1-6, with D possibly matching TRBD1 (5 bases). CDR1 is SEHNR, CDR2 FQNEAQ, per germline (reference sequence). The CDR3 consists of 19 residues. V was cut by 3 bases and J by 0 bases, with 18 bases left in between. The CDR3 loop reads CASSFWWGQGSSYNSPLHF. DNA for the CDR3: TGTGCCAGCAGCTTTTGGTGGGGTCAGGGTAGCTCCTATAATTCACCCCTCCACTTT. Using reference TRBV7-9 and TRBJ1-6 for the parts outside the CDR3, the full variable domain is DTGVSQNPRHKITKRGQNVTFRCDPISEHNRLYWYRQTLGQGPEFLTYFQNEAQLEKSRLLSDRFSAERPKGSFSTLEIQRTEQGDSAMYLCASSFWWGQGSSYNSPLHFGNGTRLTVT.

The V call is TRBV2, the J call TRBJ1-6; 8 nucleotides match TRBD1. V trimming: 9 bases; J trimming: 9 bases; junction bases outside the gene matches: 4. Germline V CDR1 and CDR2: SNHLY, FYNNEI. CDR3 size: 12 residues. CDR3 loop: CARRTGFSPLHF. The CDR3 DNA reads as TGTGCCAGGCGGACAGGGTTTTCACCCCTCCACTTT.

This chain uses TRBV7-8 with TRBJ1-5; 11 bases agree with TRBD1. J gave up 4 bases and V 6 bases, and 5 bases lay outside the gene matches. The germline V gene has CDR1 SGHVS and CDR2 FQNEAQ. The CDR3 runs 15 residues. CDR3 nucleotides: TGTGCCAGCAGTATGGACAGGGGGCTGAATCAGCCCCAGCATTTT. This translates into CASSMDRGLNQPQHF.

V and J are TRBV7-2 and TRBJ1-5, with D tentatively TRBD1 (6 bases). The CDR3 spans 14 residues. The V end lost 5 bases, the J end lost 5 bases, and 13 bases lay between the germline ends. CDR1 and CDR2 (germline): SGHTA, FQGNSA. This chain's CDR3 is CASSATGLHQPQHF. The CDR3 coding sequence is TGTGCCAGCAGCGCCACAGGGTTGCATCAGCCCCAGCATTTT.

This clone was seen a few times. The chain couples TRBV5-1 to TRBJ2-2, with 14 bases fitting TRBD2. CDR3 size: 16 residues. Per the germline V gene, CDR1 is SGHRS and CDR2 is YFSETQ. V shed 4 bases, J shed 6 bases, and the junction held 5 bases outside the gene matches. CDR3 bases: TGCGCCAGCAGCCGACTAGCGGGGGGGCCCGCCGGGGAGCTGTTTTTT. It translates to CASSRLAGGPAGELFF.

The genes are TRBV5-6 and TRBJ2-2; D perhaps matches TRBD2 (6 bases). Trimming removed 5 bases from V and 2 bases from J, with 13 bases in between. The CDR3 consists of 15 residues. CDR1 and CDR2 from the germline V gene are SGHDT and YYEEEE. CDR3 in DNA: TGTGCCAGCAGACAAATCGGGGGAAACACCGGGGAGCTGTTTTTT. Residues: CASRQIGGNTGELFF. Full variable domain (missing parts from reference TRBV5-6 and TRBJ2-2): DAGVTQSPTHLIKTRGQQVTLRCSPKSGHDTVSWYQQALGQGPQFIFQYYEEEERQRGNFPDRFSGHQFPNYSSELNVNALLLGDSALYLCASRQIGGNTGELFFGEGSRLTVL.

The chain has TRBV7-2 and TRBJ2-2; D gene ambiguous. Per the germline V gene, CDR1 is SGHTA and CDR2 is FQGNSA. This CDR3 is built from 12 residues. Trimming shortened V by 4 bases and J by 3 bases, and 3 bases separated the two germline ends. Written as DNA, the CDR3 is TGTGCCAGCAGCTCCTACACCGGGGAGCTGTTTTTT. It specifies CASSSYTGELFF.

CDR3 loop: CASSPGQGAYEQYF. The CDR3 nucleotides are TGTGCCAGCAGCCCGGGACAGGGGGCCTACGAGCAGTACTTC. The chain carries TRBV11-3 and TRBJ2-7; 11 nucleotides align to TRBD1. V trimming: 5 bases; J trimming: 2 bases; junction bases outside the gene matches: 2. The CDR3 is 14 amino acids. Germline V gives CDR1 SGHNT, CDR2 YENEEA.